This T cell receptor beta chain was found in a study of molecular identifiers for immune sequencing clone quantification. Sorting defined naive CD8 T cells as CD8+CD4-CCR7+CD45RA+. CDR3 length: 15 residues. Germline V gene lookup returns CDR1 DFQATT and CDR2 SNEGSKA (reference sequence). V was pared by 4 bases and J by 2 bases, with 5 bases of the junction left unmatched. TCRdb analysed the PCR reads with MiXCR anew, one entry per CDR3 protein. The data contain 400,000 to 600,000 distinct CDR3 sequences, around a fifth of them seen just once; the ten biggest clones take up under 0.85%. The chain couples TRBV20-1 to TRBJ2-1, with 10 bases aligning to TRBD1. The sample taken for sequencing was naive CD8+ T cells from blood, with Jurkat cell RNA spiked in. Sample subset: FACS-sorted CD8+CD4-CCR7+CD45RA+ naive T cells. The source of this sequence is a human donor in good health. Some libraries in this study had Jurkat cell RNA spiked in. CDR3 in amino acids: CSAKGDRGTYNEQFF. CDR3 in DNA: TGCAGTGCTAAAGGGGACAGGGGCACCTACAATGAGCAGTTCTTC.